Shown below are 16 T cell receptor beta chains from a single sample sequenced in a study of blood T cell repertoires in COVID-19 (dated by TCRdb to 2018 to 2020). Libraries were made using the immunoSEQ multiplex PCR assay. Imported from immuneACCESS, the table was reduced by TCRdb to in-frame sequences with V and J called. These copies leave out some clones; in studies compared against another copy, an unresolved V gene accounts for under half, and the cause of the remainder is not known. The sample contains around 23,000 clones, about two thirds of them found a single time. The ten biggest clones cover roughly 40% of the sample. The sequenced sample consisted of peripheral blood. These receptors were collected from a woman aged 80 or over with acute or convalescent COVID-19.

J is TRBJ2-6 and V is TRBV5-1; a weak D match, TRBD1 (5 bases). CDR3 length: 20 amino acids. Germline assignment: CDR1 SGHRS and CDR2 YFSETQ. V lost 0 bases, J lost 0 bases, and 19 bases lay in between. The CDR3 coding sequence is TGCGCCAGCAGCTTGGAGGTGGGGCAGCTCATAGACTCTGGGGCCAACGTCCTGACTTTC. As protein: CASSLEVGQLIDSGANVLTF.

The rearrangement links TRBV2 to TRBJ2-5; TRBD2 aligns across 8 bases. Germline V CDR1 and CDR2: SNHLY, FYNNEI. This CDR3 has 14 residues. V gave up 2 bases and J gave up 4 bases; unmatched junction bases: 3. The CDR3 here is CASSESGGRETQYF. For the CDR3, the DNA is TGTGCCAGCAGTGAAAGCGGGGGTAGAGAGACCCAGTACTTC.

Worth noting for this clone: Its ends do not fully match the called genes, so a read error is possible. The chain combines TRBV3-1 (or the pseudogene TRBV3-2) with TRBJ1-2; D gene ambiguous. The CDR3 has 13 amino acids. Per the germline V gene, CDR1 is LGHDT and CDR2 is YNNKEL (reference sequence). The CDR3 here is CASSPEENFGYTF. The CDR3 DNA is TGTGCCAGCAGCCCCGAAGAAAACTTTGGCTACACCTTC.

The CDR3 reads CGAGQGNEKLFF. CDR3 nucleotide sequence: TGCGGTGCGGGACAGGGTAATGAAAAACTGTTTTTT. V is TRBV29-1 and J is TRBJ1-4, with TRBD1 matching over 9 bases. This CDR3 has 12 residues. Germline CDR1 is SQVTM and CDR2 is ANQGSEA. The full variable domain, its missing parts supplied by reference TRBV29-1 and TRBJ1-4, is SAVISQKPSRDICQRGTSLTIQCQVDSQVTMMFWYRQQPGQSLTLIATANQGSEATYESGFVIDKFPISRPNLTFSTLTVSNMSPEDSSIYLCGAGQGNEKLFFGSGTQLSVL.

The V call is TRBV18, the J call TRBJ2-7, with 9 bases fitting TRBD1. The V and J ends lost 2 bases and 4 bases, in that order; junction bases with no gene match: 3. Looked up from germline, CDR1 is KGHSH and CDR2 is LQKENI. This CDR3 contains 14 residues. For the CDR3, the DNA is TGTGCCAGCTCACCAGGGACAGGGACATACGAGCAGTACTTC. Residues: CASSPGTGTYEQYF.

The CDR3 spells CASSLLPGEKLFF. The CDR3 DNA sequence: TGTGCCAGCAGCTTGCTACCCGGGGAAAAACTGTTTTTT. This sequence joins TRBV5-4 and TRBJ1-4; D is unclear. Germline CDR1 is SGHNT and CDR2 is YYREEE (reference sequence). Trimming shortened V by 1 base and J by 8 bases, and 9 bases separated the two germline ends. CDR3 length: 13 residues.

The V call is TRBV7-2, the J call TRBJ2-1, with D perhaps matching TRBD1 (7 bases). CDR1 and CDR2 from the germline V gene are SGHTA and FQGNSA. The CDR3 runs 16 residues. Trimming took off 7 bases at V and 6 bases at J, with 22 bases between the two ends. The CDR3 is CASTAYLAGGINEQFF. CDR3 sequence (DNA): TGTGCCAGCACAGCTTATTTGGCAGGGGGGATCAATGAGCAGTTCTTC.

The chain combines TRBV9 with TRBJ2-1, with TRBD1 matching 8 bases. Germline trimming cut 4 bases from V and 8 bases from J; bases unmatched to any gene: 8. CDR1 is SGDLS and CDR2 is YYNGEE in the germline V gene. The CDR3 has 14 amino acids. The CDR3 region is CASSLGQGNDEQFF. The CDR3 DNA reads as TGTGCCAGCAGCCTAGGACAGGGTAACGATGAGCAGTTCTTC. Full variable domain (missing parts from reference TRBV9 and TRBJ2-1): DSGVTQTPKHLITATGQRVTLRCSPRSGDLSVYWYQQSLDQGLQFLIQYYNGEERAKGNILERFSAQQFPDLHSELNLSSLELGDSALYFCASSLGQGNDEQFFGPGTRLTVL.

The chain joins TRBV7-8 to TRBJ1-2; no clear D gene. Germline loops: CDR1 SGHVS, CDR2 FQNEAQ. V shed 1 base and J shed 3 bases, with 6 bases lying between them. This CDR3 contains 13 residues. CDR3 sequence reads: CASSLVTDYGYTF. In DNA, the CDR3 is TGTGCCAGCAGCTTAGTCACAGACTATGGCTACACCTTC.

The chain couples TRBV18 to TRBJ1-4; TRBD1 matches at 9 bases. The CDR3 has 15 amino acids. The germline CDR1 and CDR2 sequences are KGHSH and LQKENI. V shed 3 bases and J 5 bases; nucleotides not matched to a gene: 4. CDR3 protein: CASSPQQGANEKLFF. As DNA, the CDR3 is TGTGCCAGCTCACCTCAACAGGGGGCGAATGAAAAACTGTTTTTT.

The chain recombines TRBV2 with TRBJ1-1, with D possibly TRBD1 on 5 matching bases. Trimming took 2 bases from V and 0 from J, leaving 7 bases between them. Germline V gene sequence: CDR1 SNHLY, CDR2 FYNNEI. This CDR3 contains 14 residues. The CDR3 loop reads CASSEQGMNTEAFF. The CDR3, as DNA: TGTGCCAGCAGTGAACAGGGTATGAACACTGAAGCTTTCTTT. Based on the CDR3 plus reference TRBV2 and TRBJ1-1, the full variable domain is EPEVTQTPSHQVTQMGQEVILRCVPISNHLYFYWYRQILGQKVEFLVSFYNNEISEKSEIFDDQFSVERPDGSNFTLKIRSTKLEDSAMYFCASSEQGMNTEAFFGQGTRLTVV.

The table lists this clone with a few counts. This chain uses TRBV7-8 with TRBJ1-1; TRBD1 aligns across 8 bases. From germline, CDR1 is SGHVS and CDR2 FQNEAQ. The CDR3 is 14 residues long. The V gene end was trimmed by 6 bases and the J gene end by 5 bases; junction bases not matched to a gene: 8. This CDR3 is CASSRDQGATEAFF. In DNA form, the CDR3 reads TGTGCCAGCAGTAGGGACCAGGGGGCGACTGAAGCTTTCTTT. Together with reference TRBV7-8 and TRBJ1-1, the CDR3 gives the full variable domain: GAGVSQSPRYKVAKRGQDVALRCDPISGHVSLFWYQQALGQGPEFLTYFQNEAQLDKSGLPSDRFFAERPEGSVSTLKIQRTQQEDSAVYLCASSRDQGATEAFFGQGTRLTVV.

At least ten counts were recorded for this clone. V usage is TRBV3-1 (or the pseudogene TRBV3-2) and J usage is TRBJ2-3; 9 bases are shared with TRBD2. With 2 bases clipped from V and 5 bases from J, the junction kept 8 bases outside the gene matches. The CDR3 is made up of 16 amino acids. Germline CDR1 and CDR2: LGHDT and YNNKEL (reference sequence). CDR3 bases: TGTGCCAGCAGCCAAATTGGCGGGGGGGCCGAAGATACGCAGTATTTT. Amino acid sequence: CASSQIGGGAEDTQYF.

V gene TRBV15 combines with J gene TRBJ2-5, with 7 bases identical to TRBD1. V was clipped by 1 base and J by 5 bases; unmatched bases: 7. This CDR3 region has 15 residues. Germline V lookup: CDR1 LNHNV, CDR2 YYDKDF (reference sequence). CDR3 bases: TGTGCCACCAGCAGAGGTGGCAGGGGGTACGAGACCCAGTACTTC. It is translated as CATSRGGRGYETQYF.

The chain links TRBV7-2 to TRBJ2-5, with D perhaps TRBD1 (6 bases). V was trimmed by 5 bases and J by 4 bases, leaving 14 bases between them. The CDR3 runs to 14 residues. Per the germline V gene, CDR1 is SGHTA and CDR2 is FQGNSA. CDR3 amino acids: CASSRDQGSETQYF. The CDR3 nucleotides are TGTGCCAGCAGCCGCGACCAGGGGTCAGAGACCCAGTACTTC.

In nucleotides, the CDR3 is TGCAGCGTTGAAGACAGGGTGGGCACAGATACGCAGTATTTT. Amino acid sequence: CSVEDRVGTDTQYF. This chain links TRBV29-1 with TRBJ2-3; TRBD1 might be the D (5 bases). This CDR3 is built from 14 residues. Germline-derived CDR1 and CDR2 are SQVTM and ANQGSEA. V was cut by 0 bases and J by 1 base, with 8 bases left in between.